This T cell receptor beta chain was sequenced in a study of blood T cell repertoires in COVID-19. Study in general: The samples span acute and convalescent COVID-19 from the United States, Italy and Spain. The cDNA or gDNA used as material had been derived from T cells, B-cell-depleted T cells, or PBMCs.

Original handling: Quantification of nucleated cells was approximated via reference gene primer amplification. Repertoires were generated with immunoSEQ multiplex PCR, while TCRdb's copy carries only in-frame clones and drops some. V and J calls and clone size are copied from that table; D and trimming were computed from the DNA. The table lists about 180,000 clones, roughly nine tenths of them singletons. The source is a man aged 18 to 29 who had recovered from COVID-19. The sequenced sample was peripheral blood.

CDR3 sequence reads: CASSLNGDTQYF. The CDR3 DNA reads as TGTGCCAGCAGCTTGAACGGGGATACGCAGTATTTT. V usage is TRBV5-5 and J usage is TRBJ2-3; D unresolved. The CDR3 extends over 12 amino acids. Between the trimmed V and J ends, which lost 1 base and 6 bases, there was a span of 6 bases. Germline V gene data show CDR1 as SGHKS and CDR2 as YYEKEE (reference sequence). Looking up the rest from reference TRBV5-5 and TRBJ2-3 gives the full variable domain: DAGVTQSPTHLIKTRGQQVTLRCSPISGHKSVSWYQQVLGQGPQFIFQYYEKEERGRGNFPDRFSARQFPNYSSELNVNALLLGDSALYLCASSLNGDTQYFGPGTRLTVL.